The present T cell receptor beta chain was sequenced within a study of neurological immune-mediated disorders. CDR1 is SGHRS and CDR2 is YFSETQ in the germline V gene. V was shortened by 4 bases and J by 4 bases, with 12 bases between the two germline ends. This CDR3 region has 14 residues. Via MiXCR, TCRdb re-called the 5' RACE reads, giving one row per CDR3 protein. The sample has about 59,000 distinct CDR3 sequences, roughly 12% seen once; the top ten hold approximately 11%. The study's findings and limits: There were no CDR3 amino acid sequences shared by expanded clones across subjects, a result suggesting private repertoires in all groups.

This clonotype was found many times. Its matching antigen is unknown. The chain employs TRBV5-1 and TRBJ2-1; D is perhaps TRBD2 (5 bases). Sequencing was performed on PBMCs. This receptor was identified in a woman aged 55-69 years with HTLV-1-associated myelopathy (HAM/TSP). Here the CDR3 reads CASSHPGGYNEQFF. In DNA form, the CDR3 reads TGCGCCAGCAGCCACCCTGGAGGATACAATGAGCAGTTCTTC.